These T cell receptor beta chains were read from a single sample in a study of cytotoxic CD8 clonotypes in ibrutinib-treated CLL. TCRdb's copy holds only in-frame clones and misses some; the assay was immunoSEQ multiplex PCR. The sample contains roughly 250,000 clones, 70% of which appear only once. Here the sequenced sample was PBMCs, taken after 24 months of ibrutinib treatment. Receptors were obtained from a human donor with chronic lymphocytic leukemia. The CDR3 runs from the conserved cysteine through the conserved F or W. D genes are given only for firm matches. Only some rows state a clone size, as once, few, many or a class for expanded clones.

D gene | clone size | J gene | V gene | CDR3 protein | CDR3 DNA
. | . | TRBJ2-2 | TRBV28 | CASTGTGELFF | TGTGCCAGCACGGGGACCGGGGAGCTGTTTTTT
TRBD2 | . | TRBJ2-3 | TRBV6-5 | CASSYGAGGATDTQYF | TGTGCCAGCAGTTACGGGGCGGGAGGAGCCACAGATACGCAGTATTTT
. | few | TRBJ2-7 | TRBV2 | CASSEVGANSYEQYF | TGTGCCAGCAGTGAAGTTGGGGCTAACTCCTACGAGCAGTACTTC
. | . | TRBJ2-7 | TRBV27 | CASSSGDRAEYEQYF | TGTGCCAGCAGTTCGGGGGATCGTGCAGAGTACGAGCAGTACTTC
. | . | TRBJ2-3 | TRBV13 | CASSLGLSLNTDTQYF | TGTGCCAGCAGCTTAGGCCTAAGCTTGAACACAGATACGCAGTATTTT
. | . | TRBJ1-1 | TRBV30 | CAWSVRVGNTEAFF | TGTGCCTGGAGTGTACGAGTAGGAAACACTGAAGCTTTCTTT
TRBD2 | . | TRBJ2-5 | TRBV13 | CASSFGAGGGETQYF | TGTGCCAGCAGCTTTGGAGCGGGAGGAGGAGAGACCCAGTACTTC
. | . | TRBJ2-3 | TRBV30 | CAWSVPGGGKDTQYF | TGTGCCTGGAGTGTACCCGGGGGTGGAAAAGATACGCAGTATTTT
TRBD2 | . | TRBJ2-7 | TRBV28 | CASSRASGATYEQYF | TGTGCCAGCAGCCGGGCTAGCGGCGCGACCTACGAGCAGTACTTC
. | . | TRBJ2-4 | TRBV27 | CASSPSSGTPKDLAKNIQYF | TGTGCCAGCAGTCCAAGCTCCGGGACACCGAAAGATCTAGCCAAAAACATTCAGTACTTC
. | . | TRBJ2-1 | TRBV15 | CATSARQENNEQFF | TGTGCCACCAGCGCTAGACAGGAGAACAATGAGCAGTTCTTC
. | . | TRBJ2-5 | TRBV2 | CASRNDSLGGETQYF | TGTGCCAGCAGGAACGACAGTTTGGGTGGGGAGACCCAGTACTTC
TRBD1 | . | TRBJ1-1 | TRBV10-3 | CASDRGNTEAFF | TGTGCCTCCGACAGGGGTAACACTGAAGCTTTCTTT
. | . | TRBJ2-5 | TRBV27 | CASSRWGETQYF | TGTGCCAGCAGTCGCTGGGGGGAGACCCAGTACTTC
. | . | TRBJ2-7 | TRBV5-6 | CASNPGASYEQYF | TGTGCCAGCAACCCCGGGGCCTCCTACGAGCAGTACTTC
. | once | TRBJ1-2 | TRBV5-1 | CASSPGGRDTSLANYGYTF | TGCGCCAGCAGCCCGGGGGGCCGGGACACCTCGTTAGCTAACTATGGCTACACCTTC
TRBD2 | . | TRBJ2-3 | TRBV10-2 | CASRGTSGSFRDTQYF | TGCGCCAGCAGAGGGACTAGCGGGAGCTTTCGGGATACGCAGTATTTT
TRBD1 | . | TRBJ2-2 | TRBV6-1 | CASRAGQDNTGELFF | TGTGCCAGCAGGGCCGGACAGGACAACACCGGGGAGCTGTTTTTT
. | . | TRBJ2-3 | TRBV10-1 | CASCGTTEATDTQYF | TGCGCCAGCTGCGGTACGACAGAAGCCACAGATACGCAGTATTTT
. | once | TRBJ1-4 | TRBV28 | CASSIGQKKLFF | TGTGCCAGCAGTATCGGACAGAAAAAACTGTTTTTT
TRBD2 | . | TRBJ2-1 | TRBV5-1 | CASSVGTSDNEQFF | TGCGCCAGCAGCGTGGGGACTAGCGACAATGAGCAGTTCTTC
. | . | TRBJ2-7 | TRBV19 | CASSMPAERNEQYF | TGTGCCAGTAGTATGCCGGCAGAGAGGAACGAGCAGTACTTC